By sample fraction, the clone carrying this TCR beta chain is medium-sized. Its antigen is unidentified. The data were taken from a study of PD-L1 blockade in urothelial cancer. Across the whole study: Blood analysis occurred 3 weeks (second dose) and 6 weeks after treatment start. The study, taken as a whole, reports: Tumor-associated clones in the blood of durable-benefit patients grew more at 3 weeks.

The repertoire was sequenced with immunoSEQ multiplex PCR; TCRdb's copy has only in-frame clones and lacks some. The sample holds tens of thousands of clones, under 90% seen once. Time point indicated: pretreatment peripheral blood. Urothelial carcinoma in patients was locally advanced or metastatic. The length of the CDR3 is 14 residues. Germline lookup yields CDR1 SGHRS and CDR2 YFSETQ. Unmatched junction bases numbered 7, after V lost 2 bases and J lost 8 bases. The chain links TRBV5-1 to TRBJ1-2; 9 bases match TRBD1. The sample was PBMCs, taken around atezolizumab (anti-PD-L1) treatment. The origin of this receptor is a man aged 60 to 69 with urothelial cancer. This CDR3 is CASSLRGQGEGYTF. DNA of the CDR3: TGCGCCAGCAGCTTAAGGGGACAGGGCGAGGGCTACACCTTC.